The 20 T cell receptor beta chains given below trace back to one sample, sequenced in a study of PD-1 blockade in classical Hodgkin lymphoma. All patients relapsed after autologous stem cell transplantation, and brentuximab vedotin exposure varied. Data came from immunoSEQ multiplex PCR; TCRdb stores just in-frame clones and leaves some out. The sample carries fewer than 80,000 clones, 71% recorded once. The sequenced sample was peripheral blood mononuclear cells (PBMCs), obtained before the second cycle of nivolumab. These receptors were collected from a human donor with classical Hodgkin lymphoma.

This chain connects TRBV27 to TRBJ1-1; no reliable D call. Per germline, CDR1 MNHEY and CDR2 SMNVEV (reference sequence). The ends were cut back, 3 bases at V and 8 bases at J, with 13 bases in the middle. This CDR3 spans 13 amino acids. CDR3 sequence (DNA): TGTGCCAGCAGTTTTGGATCTCCCCTCGAAGCTTTCTTT. Translation gives CASSFGSPLEAFF.

The chain carries TRBV19 and TRBJ1-3, with no clear D. In germline, CDR1 is LNHDA, CDR2 SQIVND (reference sequence). Trimming took off 8 bases at V and 0 bases at J, with 14 bases between the two ends. The CDR3 contains 15 residues. CDR3 sequence (DNA): TGTGCCAGTCGACCCGGTGGTAGCTCTGGAAACACCATATATTTT. Amino acid sequence: CASRPGGSSGNTIYF.

This clone is a singleton in its sample. This chain uses TRBV5-4 with TRBJ1-2; the D is unclear. Trimming stripped 3 bases from V and 4 bases from J, with 13 bases between. Per the germline V gene, CDR1 is SGHNT and CDR2 is YYREEE (reference sequence). The CDR3 covers 14 residues. This CDR3 reads CASSWWAAGYGYTF. The CDR3 nucleotides read TGTGCCAGCAGCTGGTGGGCAGCAGGCTATGGCTACACCTTC.

The genes are TRBV19 and TRBJ2-5; 12 bases are a match to TRBD1. The CDR3 is 15 amino acids. The trim removed 3 bases at V and 5 bases at J, leaving 4 bases unmatched. In germline, CDR1 is LNHDA, CDR2 SQIVND (reference sequence). Here the CDR3 DNA reads TGTGCCAGTAGTATGGGACAGGGGGCTTGGGAGACCCAGTACTTC. Translating it yields CASSMGQGAWETQYF.

Only one count was recorded for this clone. J is TRBJ1-1 and V is TRBV5-6, with 9 bases matching TRBD1. The CDR3 has 18 residues. Germline trimming cut 4 bases from V and 0 bases from J; bases unmatched to any gene: 13. Germline CDR1 and CDR2: SGHDT and YYEEEE. CDR3 sequence: CASSGVLDRGLVNTEAFF. The DNA for the CDR3 is TGTGCCAGCAGCGGGGTCCTGGACAGGGGATTGGTGAACACTGAAGCTTTCTTT.

The chain recombines TRBV19 with TRBJ2-2, with D unresolved. V was cut by 0 bases and J by 7 bases, with 6 bases left in between. The CDR3 loop spans 13 amino acids. Germline CDR1 LNHDA, CDR2 SQIVND (reference sequence). The CDR3: CASSIDRIGELFF. The CDR3 DNA follows: TGTGCCAGTAGTATAGATAGAATCGGGGAGCTGTTTTTT. Variable domain in full (rest from reference TRBV19 and TRBJ2-2): DGGITQSPKYLFRKEGQNVTLSCEQNLNHDAMYWYRQDPGQGLRLIYYSQIVNDFQKGDIAEGYSVSREKKESFPLTVTSAQKNPTAFYLCASSIDRIGELFFGEGSRLTVL.

The genes are TRBV7-9 and TRBJ1-2, with D perhaps TRBD1 (6 bases). The CDR3 contains 13 residues. Germline V gives CDR1 SEHNR, CDR2 FQNEAQ (reference sequence). The V and J ends lost 7 bases and 8 bases respectively, with 17 bases between them. Here the CDR3 reads CASNPRGGVGYTF. The CDR3 coding sequence is TGTGCCAGCAACCCACGCGGGGGCGTAGGCTACACCTTC.

This rearrangement joins TRBV7-9 to TRBJ1-3, with 8 bases lining up with TRBD1. Trimming cost V 7 bases and J 4 bases; bases outside gene matches: 3. This CDR3 has 13 residues. Germline loops: CDR1 SEHNR, CDR2 FQNEAQ (reference sequence). As DNA, the CDR3 is TGTGCCAGCACTGGGACAGGCGGAAACACCATATATTTT. Translating gives CASTGTGGNTIYF.

The gene calls are TRBV25-1 and TRBJ1-1; D gene ambiguous. V gave up 3 bases and J gave up 3 bases, with 14 bases separating them. The V gene's germline CDR1 is MGHDK and CDR2 SYGVNS. The CDR3 totals 15 residues. Here the CDR3 DNA reads TGTGCCAGCAGTGACGGACTCGGGTGGGACACTGAAGCTTTCTTT. This encodes CASSDGLGWDTEAFF. The complete variable domain, with remaining parts taken from reference TRBV25-1 and TRBJ1-1, reads EADIYQTPRYLVIGTGKKITLECSQTMGHDKMYWYQQDPGMELHLIHYSYGVNSTEKGDLSSESTVSRIRTEHFPLTLESARPSHTSQYLCASSDGLGWDTEAFFGQGTRLTVV.

The chain recombines TRBV2 with TRBJ2-5; D ambiguous. This CDR3 comprises 11 residues. Trimming stripped 6 bases from V and 5 bases from J, with 7 bases between. The germline V gene encodes CDR1 SNHLY and CDR2 FYNNEI. This CDR3 is CASRPWETQYF. DNA for the CDR3: TGTGCCAGCAGACCTTGGGAGACCCAGTACTTC.

The V call is TRBV5-1, the J call TRBJ2-5, with unresolved D. CDR3 length: 14 amino acids. V was pared by 4 bases and J by 1 base, with 11 bases between. Germline CDR1 SGHRS, CDR2 YFSETQ. The CDR3 here is CASSESSGQETQYF. The CDR3 nucleotides read TGCGCCAGCAGCGAGAGCTCTGGCCAAGAGACCCAGTACTTC.

This clone was counted at least ten times. V usage is TRBV5-6 and J usage is TRBJ2-5; the D is unclear. Trimming cost V 1 base and J 4 bases, with 8 bases left between them. CDR3 length equals 13 residues. Looked up from germline, CDR1 is SGHDT and CDR2 is YYEEEE. DNA for the CDR3: TGTGCCAGCAGCTTGAAAGGGCGAGAGACCCAGTACTTC. Protein product: CASSLKGRETQYF.

The chain carries TRBV2 and TRBJ1-5; D is undetermined. This CDR3 spans 15 amino acids. Trimming shortened V by 0 bases and J by 3 bases, and 9 bases separated the two germline ends. CDR1 is SNHLY, CDR2 FYNNEI, per germline. CDR3 sequence reads: CASSEAGRVNQPQHF. CDR3 coding DNA: TGTGCCAGCAGTGAAGCCGGTCGAGTCAATCAGCCCCAGCATTTT.

The rearrangement joins TRBV7-9 to TRBJ1-2, with 7 positions matching TRBD1. V lost 5 bases, J lost 5 bases, and 17 bases stayed unmatched. The CDR3 sequence is 17 residues long. The germline V gene has CDR1 SEHNR and CDR2 FQNEAQ (reference sequence). CDR3 protein: CASSPGGMTAASYGYTF. DNA for the CDR3: TGTGCCAGCAGCCCAGGGGGGATGACAGCGGCTTCTTATGGCTACACCTTC.

V gene TRBV7-2 combines with J gene TRBJ2-1; 7 bases match TRBD1. The CDR3 consists of 15 residues. V was clipped by 0 bases and J by 4 bases; unmatched bases: 3. CDR1 and CDR2 from the germline V gene are SGHTA and FQGNSA. CDR3 protein: CASSLAPGQYNEQFF. CDR3 nucleotides: TGTGCCAGCAGCTTAGCCCCGGGACAGTACAATGAGCAGTTCTTC. Using reference TRBV7-2 and TRBJ2-1 for the parts outside the CDR3, the full variable domain is GAGVSQSPSNKVTEKGKDVELRCDPISGHTALYWYRQSLGQGLEFLIYFQGNSAPDKSGLPSDRFSAERTGGSVSTLTIQRTQQEDSAVYLCASSLAPGQYNEQFFGPGTRLTVL.

The rearrangement uses TRBV10-2 and TRBJ1-1; D unresolved. Trimming pared 6 bases from V and 6 bases from J, leaving 8 bases between. The germline V gene has CDR1 WSHSY and CDR2 SAAADI. The CDR3 extends over 11 amino acids. Here the CDR3 reads CASSNGPEAFF. The CDR3, as DNA: TGCGCCAGCAGCAACGGTCCTGAAGCTTTCTTT.

The chain combines TRBV19 with TRBJ2-1; TRBD1 or TRBD2 may be the D gene (5 bases each). CDR3 length: 13 amino acids. From germline, CDR1 is LNHDA and CDR2 SQIVND (reference sequence). Deletions cut 6 bases from V and 7 bases from J, with 13 bases between. This CDR3 is CASRRDGENEQFF. The CDR3, as DNA: TGTGCCAGTAGAAGGGACGGTGAGAATGAGCAGTTCTTC. Full variable domain (missing parts from reference TRBV19 and TRBJ2-1): DGGITQSPKYLFRKEGQNVTLSCEQNLNHDAMYWYRQDPGQGLRLIYYSQIVNDFQKGDIAEGYSVSREKKESFPLTVTSAQKNPTAFYLCASRRDGENEQFFGPGTRLTVL.

This chain uses TRBV19 with TRBJ2-1; D is uncertain. The CDR3 extends over 15 amino acids. Germline CDR1 is LNHDA and CDR2 is SQIVND (reference sequence). The germline V and J ends were trimmed by 5 bases and 0 bases, with 11 bases remaining between them. CDR3 nucleotide sequence: TGTGCCAGTAGTTTGGAGATCTCCTCCTACAATGAGCAGTTCTTC. It encodes CASSLEISSYNEQFF.

This clone is a singleton in its sample. The V and J genes are TRBV28 and TRBJ2-5; 12 nucleotides agree with TRBD1. There are 17 residues in the CDR3. The V gene end was trimmed by 5 bases and the J gene end by 5 bases; junction bases not matched to a gene: 12. The germline V gene has CDR1 MDHEN and CDR2 SYDVKM. The CDR3 DNA reads TGTGCCAGCAGTCTAATCCGGGACAGGGGGCGCTTGGAGACCCAGTACTTC. Residues: CASSLIRDRGRLETQYF. Full variable domain (remainder filled in from reference TRBV28 and TRBJ2-5): DVKVTQSSRYLVKRTGEKVFLECVQDMDHENMFWYRQDPGLGLRLIYFSYDVKMKEKGDIPEGYSVSREKKERFSLILESASTNQTSMYLCASSLIRDRGRLETQYFGPGTRLLVL.

The genes are TRBV18 and TRBJ2-7; maybe TRBD2 (6 bases). The V and J ends lost 2 bases and 6 bases respectively, with 11 bases between them. The CDR3 sequence is 13 residues long. Per germline, CDR1 KGHSH and CDR2 LQKENI. As DNA, the CDR3 is TGTGCCAGCTCACCAGTTGGGGGAGGCGAGCAGTACTTC. Its translation: CASSPVGGGEQYF.